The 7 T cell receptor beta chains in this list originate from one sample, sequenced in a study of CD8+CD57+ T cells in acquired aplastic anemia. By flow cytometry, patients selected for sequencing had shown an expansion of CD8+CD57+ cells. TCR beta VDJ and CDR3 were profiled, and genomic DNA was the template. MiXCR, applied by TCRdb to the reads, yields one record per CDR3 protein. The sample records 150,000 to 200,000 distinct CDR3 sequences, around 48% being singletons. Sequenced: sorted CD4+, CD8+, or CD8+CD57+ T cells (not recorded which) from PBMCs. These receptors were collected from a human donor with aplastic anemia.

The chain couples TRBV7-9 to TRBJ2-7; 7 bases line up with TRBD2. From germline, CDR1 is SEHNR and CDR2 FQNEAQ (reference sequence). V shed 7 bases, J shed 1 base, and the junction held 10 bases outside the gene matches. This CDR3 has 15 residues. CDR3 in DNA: TGTGCCAGCAACTCAATGCGGGGGACGTCCTACGAGCAGTACTTC. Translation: CASNSMRGTSYEQYF. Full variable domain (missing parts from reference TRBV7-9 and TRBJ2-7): DTGVSQNPRHKITKRGQNVTFRCDPISEHNRLYWYRQTLGQGPEFLTYFQNEAQLEKSRLLSDRFSAERPKGSFSTLEIQRTEQGDSAMYLCASNSMRGTSYEQYFGPGTRLTVT.

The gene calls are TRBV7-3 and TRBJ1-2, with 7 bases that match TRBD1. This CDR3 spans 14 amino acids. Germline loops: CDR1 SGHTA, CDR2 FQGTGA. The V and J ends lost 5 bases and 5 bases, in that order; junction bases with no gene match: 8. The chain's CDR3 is CASSQDGQAYGYTF. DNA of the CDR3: TGTGCCAGCAGCCAAGACGGACAGGCATATGGCTACACCTTC.

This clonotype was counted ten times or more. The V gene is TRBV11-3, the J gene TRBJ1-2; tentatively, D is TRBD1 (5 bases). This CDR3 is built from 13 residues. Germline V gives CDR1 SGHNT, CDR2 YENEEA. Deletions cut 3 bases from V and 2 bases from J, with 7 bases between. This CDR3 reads CASSLTVNYGYTF. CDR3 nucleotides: TGTGCCAGCAGCTTGACAGTGAACTATGGCTACACCTTC.

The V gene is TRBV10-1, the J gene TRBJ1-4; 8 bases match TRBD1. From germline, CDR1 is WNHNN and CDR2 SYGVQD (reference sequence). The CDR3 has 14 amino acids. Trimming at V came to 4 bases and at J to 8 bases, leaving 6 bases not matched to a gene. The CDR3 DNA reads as TGCGCCAGCAGTGCCGACAGGGGTGACGAAAAACTGTTTTTT. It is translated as CASSADRGDEKLFF.

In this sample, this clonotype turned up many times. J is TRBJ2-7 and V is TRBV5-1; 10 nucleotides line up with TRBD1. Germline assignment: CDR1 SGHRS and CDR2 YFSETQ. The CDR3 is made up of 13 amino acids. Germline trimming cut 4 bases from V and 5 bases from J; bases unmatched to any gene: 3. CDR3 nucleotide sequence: TGCGCCAGCAGCCTGGACAGGGGGGACGAGCAGTACTTC. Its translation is CASSLDRGDEQYF.

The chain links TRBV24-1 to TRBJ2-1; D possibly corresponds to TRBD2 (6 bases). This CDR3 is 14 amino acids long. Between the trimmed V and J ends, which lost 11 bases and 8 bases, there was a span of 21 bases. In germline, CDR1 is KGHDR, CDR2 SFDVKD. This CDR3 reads CASSWGDPGDEQFF. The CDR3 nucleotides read TGTGCCAGCAGCTGGGGGGATCCGGGCGATGAGCAGTTCTTC.

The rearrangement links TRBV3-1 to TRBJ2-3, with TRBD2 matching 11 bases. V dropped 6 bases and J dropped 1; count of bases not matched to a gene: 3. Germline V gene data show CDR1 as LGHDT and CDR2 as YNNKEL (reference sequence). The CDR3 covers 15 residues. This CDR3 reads CASRTTSGGTDTQYF. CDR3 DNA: TGTGCCAGCAGGACGACTAGCGGGGGCACAGATACGCAGTATTTT.